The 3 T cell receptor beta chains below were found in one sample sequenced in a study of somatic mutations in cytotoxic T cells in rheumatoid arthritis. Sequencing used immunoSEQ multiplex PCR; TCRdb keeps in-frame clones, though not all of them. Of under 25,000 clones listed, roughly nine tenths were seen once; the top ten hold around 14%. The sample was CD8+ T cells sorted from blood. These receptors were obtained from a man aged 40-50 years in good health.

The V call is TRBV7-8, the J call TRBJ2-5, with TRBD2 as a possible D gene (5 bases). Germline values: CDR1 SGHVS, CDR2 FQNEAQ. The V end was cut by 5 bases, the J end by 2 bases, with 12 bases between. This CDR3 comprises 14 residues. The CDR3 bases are TGTGCCAGCAGCCTGGGAGCGAGTCAAGAGACCCAGTACTTC. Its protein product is CASSLGASQETQYF.

CDR3 sequence reads: CATGGVGGHEQYF. Here the CDR3 DNA reads TGCGCCACTGGGGGAGTAGGGGGCCACGAGCAGTACTTC. J is TRBJ2-7 and V is TRBV10-2, with 7 bases matching TRBD1. This CDR3 spans 13 amino acids. Germline V gene data show CDR1 as WSHSY and CDR2 as SAAADI. The junction had 11 bases not matched to a gene; V was cut back by 10 bases and J by 5 bases.

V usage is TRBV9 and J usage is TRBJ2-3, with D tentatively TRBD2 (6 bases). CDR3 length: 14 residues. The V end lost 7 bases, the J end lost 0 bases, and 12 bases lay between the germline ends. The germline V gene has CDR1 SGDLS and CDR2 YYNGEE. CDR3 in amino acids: CASRGGTSTDTQYF. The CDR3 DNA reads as TGTGCCAGCCGGGGCGGGACCAGCACAGATACGCAGTATTTT.